The following is a T cell receptor (beta chain) sequence with its context. Trimming shortened V by 6 bases and J by 6 bases, and 19 bases separated the two germline ends. CDR1 is SGHKS, CDR2 YYEKEE, per germline (reference sequence). This CDR3 is built from 15 residues. This specimen belongs to a study of control samples from healthy donors and cancer patients. Only in-frame clones appear in the TCRdb table, and some are missing; sequencing was by immunoSEQ multiplex PCR. The sample has over 85,000 clones; more than 75% are singletons. The sample consisted of PBMCs. V gene TRBV5-5 combines with J gene TRBJ1-3, with D unresolved. The sequence came from a woman aged 60-70 years with lung cancer. Here the CDR3 reads CASMAGFSQPNTIYF. The CDR3 bases are TGTGCCAGCATGGCCGGGTTTTCACAACCAAACACCATATATTTT.